What follows are 6 T cell receptor beta chains derived from one specimen sequenced in a study of cytomegalovirus exposure and HLA in healthy donors. With 60 Vbeta and 13 Jbeta primers, the PCR was carried out. This table comes from immunoSEQ multiplex PCR, and its TCRdb copy is limited to in-frame clones, with some not included. Of around 130,000 clones listed, around 75% are singletons. The material sequenced was PBMCs. The origin of the receptors is a woman aged 40 to 55 in good health and CMV-seropositive.

This sequence joins TRBV5-6 and TRBJ1-2; 9 bases match TRBD1. V gave up 4 bases and J gave up 4 bases; unmatched junction bases: 14. The CDR3 has 17 residues. Germline V gene data show CDR1 as SGHDT and CDR2 as YYEEEE. The CDR3 region has the DNA TGTGCCAGCAGCGGCGACGTTTACAGGGGGCGCAGCTATGGCTACACCTTC. Its protein product is CASSGDVYRGRSYGYTF.

There are a few counts of this clone. The chain uses TRBV29-1 and TRBJ2-3; TRBD2 agrees at 15 bases. Unmatched junction bases numbered 8, after V lost 4 bases and J lost 3 bases. CDR3 size: 17 residues. Germline CDR1 and CDR2: SQVTM and ANQGSEA. The CDR3: CSVAGIGTSGRTDTQYF. CDR3 nucleotide sequence: TGCAGCGTTGCGGGGATTGGGACTAGCGGGAGGACAGATACGCAGTATTTT.

As for this clone: Other DNA sequences within the sample encode an identical CDR3. The chain has TRBV5-4 and TRBJ1-1; D is unresolved. The CDR3 is 14 residues long. Germline CDR1 reads SGHNT; CDR2 reads YYREEE (reference sequence). V lost 0 bases, J lost 0 bases, and 6 bases lay in between. CDR3 bases: TGTGCCAGCAGCTTGGGCCAGATGAACACTGAAGCTTTCTTT. Translated: CASSLGQMNTEAFF.

In this sample, this clone turned up a few times. This chain uses TRBV19 with TRBJ1-5; D gene uncertain. The CDR3 totals 12 residues. V shed 5 bases and J shed 5 bases, with 7 bases lying between them. Per the germline V gene, CDR1 is LNHDA and CDR2 is SQIVND (reference sequence). The CDR3 DNA sequence: TGTGCCAGTAGTGAGGGCGATCAGCCCCAGCATTTT. Protein product: CASSEGDQPQHF.

This clone was counted a single time. The gene calls are TRBV4-3 and TRBJ1-2; D is uncertain. The V and J ends lost 3 bases and 4 bases respectively, with 18 bases between them. The germline gives CDR1 LGHNA, CDR2 YSLEER. The CDR3 loop spans 16 amino acids. The CDR3, as DNA: TGCGCCAGCAGCCACACCAAGGCTAGTGGCAGCTATGGCTACACCTTC. Amino acids: CASSHTKASGSYGYTF.

This clone was seen only once. This chain uses TRBV5-1 with TRBJ2-1, with 10 bases fitting TRBD2. Germline CDR1 reads SGHRS; CDR2 reads YFSETQ. There are 15 residues in the CDR3. V lost 3 bases, J lost 6 bases, and 6 bases stayed unmatched. The CDR3 nucleotides are TGCGCCAGCAGCTCCTTAGCGGGGGGCCCCAATGAGCAGTTCTTC. Translating it yields CASSSLAGGPNEQFF. Using reference TRBV5-1 and TRBJ2-1 for the parts outside the CDR3, the full variable domain is KAGVTQTPRYLIKTRGQQVTLSCSPISGHRSVSWYQQTPGQGLQFLFEYFSETQRNKGNFPGRFSGRQFSNSRSEMNVSTLELGDSALYLCASSSLAGGPNEQFFGPGTRLTVL.